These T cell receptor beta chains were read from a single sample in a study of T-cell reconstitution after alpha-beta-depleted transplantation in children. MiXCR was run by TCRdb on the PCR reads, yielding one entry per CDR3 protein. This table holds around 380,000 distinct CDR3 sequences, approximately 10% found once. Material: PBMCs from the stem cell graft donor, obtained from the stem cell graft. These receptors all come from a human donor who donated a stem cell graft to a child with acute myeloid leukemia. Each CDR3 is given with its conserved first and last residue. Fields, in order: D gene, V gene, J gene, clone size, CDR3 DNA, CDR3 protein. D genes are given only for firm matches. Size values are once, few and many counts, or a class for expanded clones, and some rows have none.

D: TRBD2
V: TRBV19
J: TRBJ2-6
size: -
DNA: TGTGCCAGTAGTATACCGGGGGGCTCTGGGGCCAACGTCCTGACTTTC
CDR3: CASSIPGGSGANVLTF

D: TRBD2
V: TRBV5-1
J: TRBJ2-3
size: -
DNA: TGCGCCAGCAGCTTGGGTATTAGCGGGGGTATCACAGATACGCAGTATTTT
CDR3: CASSLGISGGITDTQYF

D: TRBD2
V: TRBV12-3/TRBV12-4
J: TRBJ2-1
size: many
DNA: TGTGCCAGCAGCTTGACTAGCGGGAGAAATGGTGAGCAGTTCTTC
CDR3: CASSLTSGRNGEQFF

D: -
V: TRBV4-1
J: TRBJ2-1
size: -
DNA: TGCGCCAGCAGCCAAGAACCTACAGGGAGGAAGTTCTTC
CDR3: CASSQEPTGRKFF

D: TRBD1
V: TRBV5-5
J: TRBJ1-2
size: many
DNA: TGTGCCAGCAGCTCGCCTGGGACAGCCACTAACTATGGCTACACCTTC
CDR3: CASSSPGTATNYGYTF

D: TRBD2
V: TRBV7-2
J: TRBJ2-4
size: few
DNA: TGTGCCAGCAGCTTGGGGACTAGCGGGAGGAGTGACATTCAGTACTTC
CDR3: CASSLGTSGRSDIQYF

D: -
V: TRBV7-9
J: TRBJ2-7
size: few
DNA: TGTGCCAGCAGCTTTCATGGGGGCTCCTACGAGCAGTACTTC
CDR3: CASSFHGGSYEQYF

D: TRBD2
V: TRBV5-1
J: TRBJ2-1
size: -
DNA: TGCGCCAGCAGCTCTGGACTAGCGGGAGCTTCTGTGGATGAGCAGTTCTTC
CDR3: CASSSGLAGASVDEQFF

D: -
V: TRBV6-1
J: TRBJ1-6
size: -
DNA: TGTGCCAGCACCTTAAGCTCCTATAATTCACCCCTCCACTTT
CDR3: CASTLSSYNSPLHF

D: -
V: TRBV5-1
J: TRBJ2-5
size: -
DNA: TGCGCCAGCAGCTTGGCCCACGGGGGAGAGACCCAGTACTTC
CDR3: CASSLAHGGETQYF

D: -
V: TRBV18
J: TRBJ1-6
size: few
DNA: TGTGCCAGCTGCCGCGGGGCCGATTCACCCCTCCACTTT
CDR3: CASCRGADSPLHF

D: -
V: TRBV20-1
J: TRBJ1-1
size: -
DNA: TGCAGTGCTAGAGAAGATAGGGGCCGAGGCGCTGAAGCTTTCTTT
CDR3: CSAREDRGRGAEAFF

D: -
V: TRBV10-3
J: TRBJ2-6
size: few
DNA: TGTGCCATCAGTGACCCGGGACAAAATTCTGGGGCCAACGTCCTGACTTTC
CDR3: CAISDPGQNSGANVLTF

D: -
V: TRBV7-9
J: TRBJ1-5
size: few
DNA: TGTGCCAGCAGCTTAGAGGGCAATCCCAATCAGCCCCAGCATTTT
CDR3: CASSLEGNPNQPQHF

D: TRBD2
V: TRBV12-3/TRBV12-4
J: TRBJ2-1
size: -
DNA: TGTGCCAGCAGGAAAGCGGGACCTAACCCCTCTGAGCAGTTCTTC
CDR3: CASRKAGPNPSEQFF

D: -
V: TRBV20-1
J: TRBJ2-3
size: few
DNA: TGCAGTGCTAGAGATCGAAAACCTCAAACAACAGATACGCAGTATTTT
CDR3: CSARDRKPQTTDTQYF

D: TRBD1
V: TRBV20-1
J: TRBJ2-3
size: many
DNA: TGCAGTGCGCCCCAGGGGGCCGTGGATACGCAGTATTTT
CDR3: CSAPQGAVDTQYF

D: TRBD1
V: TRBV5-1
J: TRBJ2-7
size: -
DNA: TGCGCCAGCAGCATCGGGACAGGGGGCGGGAACGAGCAGTACTTC
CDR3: CASSIGTGGGNEQYF

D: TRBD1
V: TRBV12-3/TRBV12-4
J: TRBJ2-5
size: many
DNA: TGTGCCAGCAGTTCTCAGGGGGAAGAGACCCAGTACTTC
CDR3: CASSSQGEETQYF

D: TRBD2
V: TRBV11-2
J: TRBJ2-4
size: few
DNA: TGTGCCAGCAGCTTAGGGGGACTAGCGGGAGGGGCCAAAAACATTCAGTACTTC
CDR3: CASSLGGLAGGAKNIQYF

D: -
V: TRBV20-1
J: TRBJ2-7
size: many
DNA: TGCAGTGCTAGGGCTATCCACTATGGTGGGAGACCTATTTTC
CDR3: CSARAIHYGGRPIF

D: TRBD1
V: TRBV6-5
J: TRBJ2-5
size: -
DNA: TGTGCCAGCAGCCCGACAGGGCGTGAAGAGACCCAGTACTTC
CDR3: CASSPTGREETQYF

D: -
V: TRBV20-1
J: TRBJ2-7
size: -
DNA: TGCAGTGCTAGAGGGCAGGGTTTTGGCTACGAGCAGTACTTC
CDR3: CSARGQGFGYEQYF

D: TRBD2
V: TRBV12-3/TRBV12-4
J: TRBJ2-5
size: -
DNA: TGTGCCTGCAGTCTCGTGGGACTAGCGGCTGAATTCTCCCAAGAGACCCAGTACTTC
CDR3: CACSLVGLAAEFSQETQYF

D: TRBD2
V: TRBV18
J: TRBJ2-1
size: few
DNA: TGTGCCAGCTCACCTTCTAGCGGGAGCAATGAGCAGTTCTTC
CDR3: CASSPSSGSNEQFF

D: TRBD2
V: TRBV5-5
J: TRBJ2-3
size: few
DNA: TGTGCCAGCAGCTGGGGGACTAGCGGCCGTAACACAGATACGCAGTATTTT
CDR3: CASSWGTSGRNTDTQYF